This T cell receptor beta chain was sequenced for a study of blood T cells in healthy people across ages. This CDR3 is built from 13 residues. Per germline, CDR1 MNHEY and CDR2 SMNVEV (reference sequence). V lost 4 bases to trimming and J lost 6 bases, with 10 bases between them. The study, taken as a whole, reports: Age showed a roughly linear inverse relationship with TCR beta diversity per million T cells.

On this clonotype itself: Its cognate antigen is unknown.

A second PCR of roughly 7 to 11 cycles used a sample-barcoded 5' primer and a J-beta primer mix. A single record per CDR3 protein comes from TCRdb applying MiXCR to the 5' RACE reads. The data show under 2,000,000 distinct CDR3 sequences, roughly 50% seen once. The draw of peripheral blood yielded roughly 9.4 milliliters from each donor. At least 7 million PBMCs were isolated per sample. The sequence derives from a woman between 35 and 50 years old in good health. The chain combines TRBV27 with TRBJ1-5; D gene uncertain. The specimen sequenced was blood. DNA for the CDR3: TGTGCCAGCAGTTCCCGGTCCTCTCAGCCCCAGCATTTT. This translates into CASSSRSSQPQHF.